One sample yielded the 16 T cell receptor beta chains listed below, sequenced in a study of blood T cell repertoires in COVID-19. Method: immunoSEQ multiplex PCR; TCRdb's copy keeps in-frame clones and lacks some. Seen here are approximately 70,000 clones, 90% observed once, and the top ten hold 5% to 6.5%. Sequenced material: peripheral blood. The source is a woman between 18 and 29 years old with acute or convalescent COVID-19.

This sequence joins TRBV2 and TRBJ1-5, with D possibly TRBD1 on 6 matching bases. This CDR3 is built from 15 residues. In germline, CDR1 is SNHLY, CDR2 FYNNEI. V shed 0 bases and J shed 6 bases, with 12 bases lying between them. The CDR3 loop reads CASSEALQGFQPQHF. The DNA for the CDR3 is TGTGCCAGCAGTGAAGCGCTACAGGGCTTTCAGCCCCAGCATTTT.

This clone was found once. V and J are TRBV6-5 and TRBJ1-5; D possibly corresponds to TRBD1 (5 bases). The germline V gene encodes CDR1 MNHEY and CDR2 SVGAGI. Trimming shortened V by 6 bases and J by 3 bases, and 12 bases separated the two germline ends. The CDR3 consists of 14 residues. The CDR3 DNA reads as TGTGCCAGCAGCCGCTCGGACACCAATCAGCCCCAGCATTTT. This translates into CASSRSDTNQPQHF.

The V call is TRBV5-1, the J call TRBJ2-5; no clear D. Germline values: CDR1 SGHRS, CDR2 YFSETQ. The CDR3 has 14 residues. Trimming took off 0 bases at V and 5 bases at J, with 11 bases between the two ends. The CDR3 DNA is TGCGCCAGCAGCTTGGAACACGCCGTGGAGACCCAGTACTTC. Residues: CASSLEHAVETQYF.

The genes are TRBV6-6 and TRBJ1-3; D gene unclear. Germline-derived CDR1 and CDR2 are MNHNY and SVGAGI (reference sequence). Trimming stripped 0 bases from V and 0 bases from J, with 6 bases between. The CDR3 has 15 amino acids. The CDR3 DNA is TGTGCCAGCAGTTACTCGAGAGGCTCTGGAAACACCATATATTTT. It encodes CASSYSRGSGNTIYF.

This sequence joins TRBV13 and TRBJ2-3, with TRBD1 matching 7 bases. V was pared by 4 bases and J by 1 base, with 5 bases of the junction left unmatched. Germline V gene sequence: CDR1 PRHDT, CDR2 FYEKMQ (reference sequence). This CDR3 contains 15 residues. CDR3 region: CASSSTGVGTDTQYF. In nucleotides, the CDR3 is TGTGCCAGCAGCTCCACAGGGGTTGGCACAGATACGCAGTATTTT.

The chain couples TRBV7-2 to TRBJ2-6; 8 nucleotides agree with TRBD2. Germline CDR1 is SGHTA and CDR2 is FQGNSA. The CDR3 has 17 residues. Trimming at V came to 0 bases and at J to 0 bases, leaving 1 base not matched to a gene. The CDR3 spells CASSLASGVSGANVLTF. The CDR3 nucleotides are TGTGCCAGCAGCTTAGCTAGCGGGGTCTCTGGGGCCAACGTCCTGACTTTC.

This clone has just one count. The chain links TRBV6-2 or TRBV6-3 to TRBJ1-5; the match to TRBD1 covers 7 bases. The length of the CDR3 is 15 residues. CDR1 and CDR2 (germline): MNHEY, SVGEGT. The junction had 8 bases not matched to a gene; V was cut back by 1 base and J by 8 bases. The CDR3 nucleotides read TGTGCCAGCAGTTACTGGGACAGTCCTACGGAGCCCCAGCATTTT. Translation: CASSYWDSPTEPQHF.

This chain connects TRBV28 to TRBJ2-5; tentative D call: TRBD2 (5 bases). The germline gives CDR1 MDHEN, CDR2 SYDVKM. V lost 2 bases to trimming and J lost 6 bases, with 10 bases between them. CDR3 length: 13 residues. The CDR3 protein is CASSLSGMKTQYF. CDR3 DNA sequence: TGTGCCAGCAGTTTAAGCGGCATGAAGACCCAGTACTTC. The full variable domain, with the rest looked up from reference TRBV28 and TRBJ2-5, is DVKVTQSSRYLVKRTGEKVFLECVQDMDHENMFWYRQDPGLGLRLIYFSYDVKMKEKGDIPEGYSVSREKKERFSLILESASTNQTSMYLCASSLSGMKTQYFGPGTRLLVL.

This rearrangement joins TRBV5-1 to TRBJ2-1; 9 bases fit TRBD2. Germline lookup yields CDR1 SGHRS and CDR2 YFSETQ. V dropped 4 bases and J dropped 8; count of bases not matched to a gene: 10. The CDR3 totals 15 residues. The CDR3 reads CASSPSGGGAYEQFF. The CDR3 nucleotides are TGCGCCAGCAGCCCGAGCGGCGGGGGGGCGTATGAGCAGTTCTTC.

The gene calls are TRBV28 and TRBJ1-5, with D perhaps matching TRBD1 (5 bases). This CDR3 is built from 11 residues. Per the germline V gene, CDR1 is MDHEN and CDR2 is SYDVKM. V dropped 5 bases and J dropped 9 bases, with 8 bases sitting between them. The DNA of the CDR3 is TGTGCCAGCAGTCATCAGGGGCCCCAGCATTTT. Translation gives CASSHQGPQHF.

The chain is built from TRBV30 and TRBJ1-5; 8 bases map to TRBD1. Trimming at V came to 2 bases and at J to 4 bases, leaving 7 bases not matched to a gene. The CDR3 consists of 15 residues. Germline-derived CDR1 and CDR2 are GTSNPN and SVGIG (reference sequence). DNA of the CDR3: TGTGCCTGGAGTCCAGGGGGCGGTTTTAATCAGCCCCAGCATTTT. Its translation: CAWSPGGGFNQPQHF.

The CDR3 spells CAILTSGMSGTNTGELFF. As DNA, the CDR3 is TGTGCCATCTTGACTAGCGGGATGTCGGGGACGAACACCGGGGAGCTGTTTTTT. This sequence joins TRBV6-7 and TRBJ2-2; TRBD2 aligns across 11 bases. TRBV6-7 is an open reading frame, and its role is uncertain. The V segment lost 10 bases and the J segment 0 bases; nucleotides outside the gene matches: 13. This CDR3 is 18 amino acids long.

The chain uses TRBV12-3 or TRBV12-4 and TRBJ2-1, with D perhaps TRBD1 (6 bases). This CDR3 comprises 12 residues. Between the trimmed V and J ends, which lost 6 bases and 3 bases, there was a span of 6 bases. The CDR3 DNA reads TGTGCCAGCAGGACAGGCTACAATGAGCAGTTCTTC. It yields the protein CASRTGYNEQFF.

V and J are TRBV4-1 and TRBJ2-1, with a tentative D call TRBD2 (5 bases). The V gene lost 2 bases and the J gene lost 3 bases, with 11 bases spanning the gap. Germline V gene data show CDR1 as MGHRA and CDR2 as YSYEKL. The CDR3 sequence is 15 residues long. The DNA for the CDR3 is TGCGCCAGCAGCCAACGTCGGGGAGTCTACAATGAGCAGTTCTTC. Encoded protein: CASSQRRGVYNEQFF.

The genes are TRBV6-2 or TRBV6-3 and TRBJ2-7; 11 bases fit TRBD2. The CDR3 is made up of 16 amino acids. The V gene's germline CDR1 is MNHEY and CDR2 SVGEGT. V was pared by 3 bases and J by 3 bases, with 7 bases of the junction left unmatched. The CDR3 region has the DNA TGTGCCAGCAGTTATACTAGCGGGAGTTTCGTCTACGAGCAGTACTTC. It specifies CASSYTSGSFVYEQYF.

V is TRBV18 and J is TRBJ2-7; 8 nucleotides agree with TRBD1. This CDR3 has 13 residues. CDR1 is KGHSH, CDR2 LQKENI, per germline. The trim removed 5 bases at V and 3 bases at J, leaving 3 bases unmatched. CDR3 nucleotides: TGTGCCAGCTCAACGGGGACAGGCTACGAGCAGTACTTC. Translation: CASSTGTGYEQYF.